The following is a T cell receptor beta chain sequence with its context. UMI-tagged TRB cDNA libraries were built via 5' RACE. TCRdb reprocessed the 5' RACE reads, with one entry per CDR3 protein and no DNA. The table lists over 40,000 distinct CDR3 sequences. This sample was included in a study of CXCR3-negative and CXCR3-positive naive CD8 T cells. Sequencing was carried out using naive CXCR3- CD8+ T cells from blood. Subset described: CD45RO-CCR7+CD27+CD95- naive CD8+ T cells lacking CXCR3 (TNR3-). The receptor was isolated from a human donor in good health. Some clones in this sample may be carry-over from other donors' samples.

CDR3 protein: CASSLDSGQYEQYF. The chain joins TRBV7-9 to TRBJ2-7; the D gene TCRdb calls, TRBD1, cannot be checked with no DNA. This CDR3 is built from 14 residues. Germline V gives CDR1 SEHNR, CDR2 FQNEAQ (reference sequence).